This TCR beta chain was sequenced in a study of T cell changes during pregnancy in multiple sclerosis. The CDR3 loop spans 17 amino acids. Unmatched junction bases numbered 6, after V lost 3 bases and J lost 4 bases. Germline CDR1 is SEHNR and CDR2 is FQNEAQ (reference sequence). Profiling relied on immunoSEQ multiplex PCR, and the TCRdb table lists in-frame clones only, not all of them. Here the sample spans about 80,000 clones, around 92% being singletons. This sequence originates from a female donor with multiple sclerosis, enrolled in a pregnancy study. The genes are TRBV7-9 and TRBJ2-3, with 14 bases fitting TRBD2. Sequences were derived from peripheral blood, sampled before pregnancy. The CDR3 spells CASSFGTSGRGADTQYF. CDR3 DNA sequence: TGTGCCAGCAGCTTCGGGACTAGCGGGAGAGGGGCAGATACGCAGTATTTT.